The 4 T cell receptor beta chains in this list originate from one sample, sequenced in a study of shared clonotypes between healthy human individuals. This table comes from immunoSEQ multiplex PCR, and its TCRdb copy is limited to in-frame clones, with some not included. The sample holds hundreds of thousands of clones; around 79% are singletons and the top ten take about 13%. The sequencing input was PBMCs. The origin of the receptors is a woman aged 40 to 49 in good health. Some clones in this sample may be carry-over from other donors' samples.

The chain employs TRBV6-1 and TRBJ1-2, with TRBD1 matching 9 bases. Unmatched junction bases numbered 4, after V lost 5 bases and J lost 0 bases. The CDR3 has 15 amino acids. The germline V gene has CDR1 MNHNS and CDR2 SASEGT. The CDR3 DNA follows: TGTGCCAGCAGTACAACAGGGGGCTCTAACTATGGCTACACCTTC. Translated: CASSTTGGSNYGYTF.

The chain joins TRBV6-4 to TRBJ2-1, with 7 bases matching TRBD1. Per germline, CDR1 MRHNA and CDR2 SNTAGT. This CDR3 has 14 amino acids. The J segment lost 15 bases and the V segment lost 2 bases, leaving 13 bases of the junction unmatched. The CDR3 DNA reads TGTGCCAGCAGTGACCCTCTAGTAGGGGACAGCTTGTTCTTC. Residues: CASSDPLVGDSLFF.

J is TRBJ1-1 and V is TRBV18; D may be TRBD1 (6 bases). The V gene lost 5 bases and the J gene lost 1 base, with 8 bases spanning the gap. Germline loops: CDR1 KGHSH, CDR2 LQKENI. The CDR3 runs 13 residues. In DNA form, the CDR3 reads TGTGCCAGCTCAGGACAGAAGAACACTGAAGCTTTCTTT. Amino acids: CASSGQKNTEAFF.

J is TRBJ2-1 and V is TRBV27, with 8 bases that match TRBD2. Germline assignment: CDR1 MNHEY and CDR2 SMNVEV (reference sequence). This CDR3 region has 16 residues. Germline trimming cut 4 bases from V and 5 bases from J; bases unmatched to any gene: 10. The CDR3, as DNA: TGTGCCAGCAGTTCATTTCGACTAGCGCAGCACAATGAGCAGTTCTTC. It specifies CASSSFRLAQHNEQFF.